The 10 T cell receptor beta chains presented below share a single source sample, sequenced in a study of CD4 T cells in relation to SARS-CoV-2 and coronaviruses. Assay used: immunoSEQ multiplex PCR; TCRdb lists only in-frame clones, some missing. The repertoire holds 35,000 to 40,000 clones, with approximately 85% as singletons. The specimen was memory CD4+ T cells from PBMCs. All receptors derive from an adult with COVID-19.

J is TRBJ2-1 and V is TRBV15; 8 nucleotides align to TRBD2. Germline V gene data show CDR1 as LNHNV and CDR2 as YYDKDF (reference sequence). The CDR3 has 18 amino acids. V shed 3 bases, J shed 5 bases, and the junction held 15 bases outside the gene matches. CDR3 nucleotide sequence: TGTGCCACCAGCAGGGAGCCGGGACTAGTAAGAAAGAACAATGAGCAGTTCTTC. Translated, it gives CATSREPGLVRKNNEQFF.

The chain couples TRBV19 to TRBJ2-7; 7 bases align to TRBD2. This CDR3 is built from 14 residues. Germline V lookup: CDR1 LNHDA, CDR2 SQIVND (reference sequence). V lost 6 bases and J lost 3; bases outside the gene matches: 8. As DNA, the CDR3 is TGTGCCAGTAGCCCTAGCGGTCTTTTCTACGAGCAGTACTTC. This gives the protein CASSPSGLFYEQYF.

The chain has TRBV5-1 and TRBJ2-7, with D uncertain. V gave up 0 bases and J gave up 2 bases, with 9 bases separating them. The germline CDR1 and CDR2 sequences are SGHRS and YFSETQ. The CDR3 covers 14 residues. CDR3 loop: CASSLVAYPYEQYF. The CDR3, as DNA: TGCGCCAGCAGCTTGGTGGCGTATCCCTACGAGCAGTACTTC.

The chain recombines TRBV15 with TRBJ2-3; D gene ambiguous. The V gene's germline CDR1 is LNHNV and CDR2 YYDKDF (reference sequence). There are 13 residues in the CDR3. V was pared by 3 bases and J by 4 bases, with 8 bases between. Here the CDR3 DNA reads TGTGCCACCAGCAGCAGACGGGCAGATACGCAGTATTTT. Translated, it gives CATSSRRADTQYF.

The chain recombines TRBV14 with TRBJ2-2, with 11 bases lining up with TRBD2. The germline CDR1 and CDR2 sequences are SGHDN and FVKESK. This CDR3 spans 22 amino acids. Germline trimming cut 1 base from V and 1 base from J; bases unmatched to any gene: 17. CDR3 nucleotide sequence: TGTGCCAGCAGCCAAGGAACTAGCGGGAGAGGGGCTCGTCGGGGGAACACCGGGGAGCTGTTTTTT. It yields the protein CASSQGTSGRGARRGNTGELFF. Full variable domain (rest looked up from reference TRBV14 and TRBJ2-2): EAGVTQFPSHSVIEKGQTVTLRCDPISGHDNLYWYRRVMGKEIKFLLHFVKESKQDESGMPNNRFLAERTGGTYSTLKVQPAELEDSGVYFCASSQGTSGRGARRGNTGELFFGEGSRLTVL.

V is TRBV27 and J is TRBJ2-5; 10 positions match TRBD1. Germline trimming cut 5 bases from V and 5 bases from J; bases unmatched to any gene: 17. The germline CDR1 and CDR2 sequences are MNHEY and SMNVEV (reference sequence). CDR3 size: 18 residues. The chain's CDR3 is CASSPEDRGPSLAETQYF. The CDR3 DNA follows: TGTGCCAGCAGTCCCGAAGACAGGGGGCCTAGCCTGGCTGAGACCCAGTACTTC.

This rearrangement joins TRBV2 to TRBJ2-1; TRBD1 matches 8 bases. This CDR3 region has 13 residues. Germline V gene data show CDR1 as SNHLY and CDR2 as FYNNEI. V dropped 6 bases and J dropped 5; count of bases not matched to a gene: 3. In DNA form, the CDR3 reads TGTGCCAGCAGGGGGGACAGGAACAATGAGCAGTTCTTC. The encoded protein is CASRGDRNNEQFF.

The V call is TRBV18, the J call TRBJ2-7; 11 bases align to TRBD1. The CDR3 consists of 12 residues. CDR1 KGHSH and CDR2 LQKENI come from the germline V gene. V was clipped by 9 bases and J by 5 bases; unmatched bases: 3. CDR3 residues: CASQDRGHEQYF. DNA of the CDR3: TGTGCCAGTCAGGACAGGGGGCACGAGCAGTACTTC. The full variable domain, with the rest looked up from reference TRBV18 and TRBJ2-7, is NAGVMQNPRHLVRRRGQEARLRCSPMKGHSHVYWYRQLPEEGLKFMVYLQKENIIDESGMPKERFSAEFPKEGPSILRIQQVVRGDSAAYFCASQDRGHEQYFGPGTRLTVT.

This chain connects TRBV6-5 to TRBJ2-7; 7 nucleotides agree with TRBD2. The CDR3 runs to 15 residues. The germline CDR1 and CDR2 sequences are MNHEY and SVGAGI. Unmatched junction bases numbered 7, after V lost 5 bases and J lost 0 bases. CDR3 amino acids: CASSTTSASSYEQYF. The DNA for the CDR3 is TGTGCCAGCAGTACAACTAGCGCGAGCTCCTACGAGCAGTACTTC.

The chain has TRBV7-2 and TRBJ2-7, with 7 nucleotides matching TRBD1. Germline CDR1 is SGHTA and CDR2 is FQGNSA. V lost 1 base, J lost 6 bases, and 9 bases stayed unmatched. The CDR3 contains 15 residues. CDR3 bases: TGTGCCAGCAGCTTAGGCGGACAGGTAGATGGCGAGCAGTACTTC. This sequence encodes CASSLGGQVDGEQYF.